These T cell receptor beta chains were read from a single sample in a study of cytomegalovirus exposure and HLA in healthy donors. Assay used: immunoSEQ multiplex PCR; TCRdb lists only in-frame clones, some missing. The table has tens of thousands of clones, around 78% seen once; the top ten hold 1.4%. The sample comprised PBMCs. The receptor source for this set is a female donor in good health and CMV-seronegative. The CDR3 runs from the conserved cysteine through the conserved F or W. D genes are given only for firm matches. Clone size is shown for a subset of rows, as once, few, many or a class of expanded clone.

CDR3 protein: CASSHPLPGQYF; CDR3 DNA: TGCGCCAGCAGCCATCCCCTCCCAGGCCAGTACTTC; J gene: TRBJ2-5; D gene: .; V gene: TRBV4-1; clone size: .
CDR3 protein: CASSPGTSGDSTDTQYF; CDR3 DNA: TGTGCCAGCAGCCCCGGGACTAGCGGGGATTCCACAGATACGCAGTATTTT; J gene: TRBJ2-3; D gene: TRBD2; V gene: TRBV4-2; clone size: .
CDR3 protein: CASSLAASGAHTQYF; CDR3 DNA: TGTGCCAGCAGCTTAGCGGCTAGCGGGGCTCATACGCAGTATTTT; J gene: TRBJ2-3; D gene: TRBD2; V gene: TRBV7-9; clone size: .
CDR3 protein: CASSLGGGAGEDIQYF; CDR3 DNA: TGTGCCAGCAGCTTAGGCGGGGGGGCTGGGGAGGACATTCAGTACTTC; J gene: TRBJ2-4; D gene: TRBD2; V gene: TRBV7-3; clone size: .
CDR3 protein: CASSLFTGSYNEQFF; CDR3 DNA: TGTGCCAGCAGCTTGTTTACGGGAAGTTACAATGAGCAGTTCTTC; J gene: TRBJ2-1; D gene: .; V gene: TRBV7-8; clone size: .
CDR3 protein: CAWRLGTESPLHF; CDR3 DNA: TGTGCCTGGAGACTTGGGACAGAATCACCCCTCCACTTT; J gene: TRBJ1-6; D gene: TRBD1; V gene: TRBV30; clone size: .
CDR3 protein: CASSYSLAGTLDTQYF; CDR3 DNA: TGTGCCAGCAGTTACTCGCTAGCAGGTACATTGGATACGCAGTATTTT; J gene: TRBJ2-3; D gene: .; V gene: TRBV6-6; clone size: .
CDR3 protein: CASRVRGGGDTQYF; CDR3 DNA: TGTGCCAGCAGGGTCCGGGGCGGGGGAGATACGCAGTATTTT; J gene: TRBJ2-3; D gene: TRBD2; V gene: TRBV6-1; clone size: few
CDR3 protein: CASQRDRDGYTF; CDR3 DNA: TGTGCCAGCCAGCGGGACAGGGATGGCTACACCTTC; J gene: TRBJ1-2; D gene: TRBD1; V gene: TRBV7-9; clone size: few
CDR3 protein: CASMDRSSYNSPLHF; CDR3 DNA: TGTGCCAGCATGGACAGGTCCTCCTATAATTCACCCCTCCACTTT; J gene: TRBJ1-6; D gene: TRBD1; V gene: TRBV6-5; clone size: .
CDR3 protein: CSARFSGANVLTF; CDR3 DNA: TGCAGCGCCCGGTTTTCTGGGGCCAACGTCCTGACTTTC; J gene: TRBJ2-6; D gene: .; V gene: TRBV29-1; clone size: few
CDR3 protein: CASSLARTNAHEQYF; CDR3 DNA: TGTGCCAGCAGCCTGGCGAGGACTAACGCCCACGAGCAGTACTTC; J gene: TRBJ2-7; D gene: .; V gene: TRBV5-4; clone size: .
CDR3 protein: CASSARSGTGDTEAFF; CDR3 DNA: TGTGCCAGCAGCGCCCGTTCCGGGACAGGGGACACTGAAGCTTTCTTT; J gene: TRBJ1-1; D gene: TRBD1; V gene: TRBV9; clone size: .
CDR3 protein: CARSDSGGHGTQYF; CDR3 DNA: TGTGCCAGGAGCGATAGCGGGGGCCATGGGACCCAGTACTTC; J gene: TRBJ2-5; D gene: TRBD2; V gene: TRBV2; clone size: .
CDR3 protein: CASSDSGTGAYTF; CDR3 DNA: TGTGCCAGCAGTGACTCCGGGACAGGGGCCTACACCTTC; J gene: TRBJ1-2; D gene: TRBD1; V gene: TRBV6-4; clone size: few
CDR3 protein: CAIRGGSSYNEQFF; CDR3 DNA: TGTGCCATTAGGGGGGGGAGCTCCTACAATGAGCAGTTCTTC; J gene: TRBJ2-1; D gene: .; V gene: TRBV10-3; clone size: .
CDR3 protein: CASSLAGQENTGELFF; CDR3 DNA: TGTGCCAGCAGCTTAGCGGGACAGGAGAACACCGGGGAGCTGTTTTTT; J gene: TRBJ2-2; D gene: TRBD1; V gene: TRBV7-2; clone size: .
CDR3 protein: CASSLGQGHQPQHF; CDR3 DNA: TGTGCCAGCAGCTTGGGACAGGGCCATCAGCCCCAGCATTTT; J gene: TRBJ1-5; D gene: TRBD1; V gene: TRBV5-6; clone size: .
CDR3 protein: CASTHRGRGSVQYF; CDR3 DNA: TGTGCCAGCACCCACAGGGGGCGCGGGTCAGTGCAGTACTTC; J gene: TRBJ2-5; D gene: TRBD1; V gene: TRBV27; clone size: .
CDR3 protein: CASSVESSGGWSAETQYF; CDR3 DNA: TGTGCCAGCAGCGTAGAGTCTAGCGGCGGGTGGTCGGCCGAGACCCAGTACTTC; J gene: TRBJ2-5; D gene: TRBD2; V gene: TRBV9; clone size: .
CDR3 protein: CASSAGLAGASTDTQYF; CDR3 DNA: TGTGCCAGCAGCGCGGGACTAGCGGGCGCGTCGACAGATACGCAGTATTTT; J gene: TRBJ2-3; D gene: TRBD2; V gene: TRBV7-9; clone size: .
CDR3 protein: CASSSEKGQGSADTQYF; CDR3 DNA: TGTGCCAGCAGCTCGGAGAAGGGACAGGGTTCGGCAGATACGCAGTATTTT; J gene: TRBJ2-3; D gene: TRBD1; V gene: TRBV7-9; clone size: .
CDR3 protein: CASSFQNTEAFF; CDR3 DNA: TGTGCCAGCAGCTTTCAGAACACTGAAGCTTTCTTT; J gene: TRBJ1-1; D gene: .; V gene: TRBV11-2; clone size: few
CDR3 protein: CASSRRLGLAGADTQYF; CDR3 DNA: TGTGCCAGCAGCCGCAGACTCGGACTCGCGGGTGCGGATACGCAGTATTTT; J gene: TRBJ2-3; D gene: .; V gene: TRBV14; clone size: once
CDR3 protein: CASGSDSMNTEAFF; CDR3 DNA: TGTGCTAGTGGTTCGGACAGTATGAACACTGAAGCTTTCTTT; J gene: TRBJ1-1; D gene: .; V gene: TRBV12-5; clone size: .
CDR3 protein: CASSTPRETGNTIYF; CDR3 DNA: TGTGCCAGTAGTACCCCCAGGGAAACTGGAAACACCATATATTTT; J gene: TRBJ1-3; D gene: .; V gene: TRBV19; clone size: .